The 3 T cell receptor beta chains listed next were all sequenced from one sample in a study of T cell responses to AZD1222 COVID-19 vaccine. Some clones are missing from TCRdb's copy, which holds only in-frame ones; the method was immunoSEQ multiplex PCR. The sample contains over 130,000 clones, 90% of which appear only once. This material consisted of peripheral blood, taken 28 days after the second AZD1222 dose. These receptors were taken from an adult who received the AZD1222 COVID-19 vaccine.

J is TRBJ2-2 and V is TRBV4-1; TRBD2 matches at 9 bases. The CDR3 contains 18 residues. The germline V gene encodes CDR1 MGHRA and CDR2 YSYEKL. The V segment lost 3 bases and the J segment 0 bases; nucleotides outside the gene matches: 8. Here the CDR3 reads CASSHSASGVPNTGELFF. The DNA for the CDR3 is TGCGCCAGCAGCCATTCGGCTAGCGGGGTCCCGAACACCGGGGAGCTGTTTTTT.

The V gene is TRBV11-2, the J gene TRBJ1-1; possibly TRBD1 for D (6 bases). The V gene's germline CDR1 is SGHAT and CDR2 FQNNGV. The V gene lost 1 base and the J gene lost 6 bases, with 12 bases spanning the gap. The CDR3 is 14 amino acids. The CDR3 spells CASSLGVGAAEAFF. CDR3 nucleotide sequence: TGTGCCAGCAGCTTAGGGGTGGGGGCTGCTGAAGCTTTCTTT.

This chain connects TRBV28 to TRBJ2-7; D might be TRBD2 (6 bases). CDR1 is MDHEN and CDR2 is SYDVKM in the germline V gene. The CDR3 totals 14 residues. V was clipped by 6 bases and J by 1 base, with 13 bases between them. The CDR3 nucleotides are TGTGCCAGCAGGGAGAGGGACTCGTCCTACGAGCAGTACTTC. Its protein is CASRERDSSYEQYF.